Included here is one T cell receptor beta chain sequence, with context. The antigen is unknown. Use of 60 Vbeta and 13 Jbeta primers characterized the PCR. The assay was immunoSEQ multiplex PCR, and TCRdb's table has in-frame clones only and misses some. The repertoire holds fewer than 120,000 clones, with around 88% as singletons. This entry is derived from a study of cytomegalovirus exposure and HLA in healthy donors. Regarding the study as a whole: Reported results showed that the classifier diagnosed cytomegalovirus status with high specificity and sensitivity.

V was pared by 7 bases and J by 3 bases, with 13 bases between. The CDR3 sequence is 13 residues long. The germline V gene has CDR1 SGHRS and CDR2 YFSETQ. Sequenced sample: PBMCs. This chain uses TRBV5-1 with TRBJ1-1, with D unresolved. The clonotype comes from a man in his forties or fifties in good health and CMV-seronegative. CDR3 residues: CASFKDFDTEAFF. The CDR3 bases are TGCGCCAGCTTCAAGGACTTTGACACTGAAGCTTTCTTT.